Sequencing of this T cell receptor beta chain was carried out in a study of blood T cells in healthy people across ages. Study-level results: Comparison with aged donors showed that long-lived donors had more naive CD4+ cells and higher diversity. Reliance upon unsorted PBMCs precluded definitive naive versus antigen-experienced comparison.

A second PCR, run for roughly 6 to 11 cycles, used a sample-barcoded 5' primer plus a J-beta primer mix. From the 5' RACE reads, TCRdb called clonotypes with MiXCR, one entry per CDR3 protein. Of under 2 million distinct CDR3 sequences listed, around 36% were seen once; the top ten hold 11%. Notes on this clonotype: Its antigen remains unknown.

Healthy individuals of Caucasian origin from Russia, aged roughly 6 to 100, served as donors. Total RNA extracted from each sample amounted to at least 6 micrograms. Looked up from germline, CDR1 is SGHRS and CDR2 is YFSETQ. The length of the CDR3 is 15 residues. Trimming left V 1 base short and J 7 bases short, with 15 bases between. The specimen was blood. The clonotype comes from a woman in her twenties or thirties in good health. The chain combines TRBV5-1 with TRBJ2-1; D is unclear. The CDR3 is CASSLSLGMGNEQFF. The CDR3 DNA follows: TGCGCCAGCAGCTTGTCCCTTGGGATGGGAAATGAGCAGTTCTTC.